The rows below give T cell receptor beta chains drawn from one sample of a study of cytomegalovirus exposure and HLA in healthy donors. Sequencing used immunoSEQ multiplex PCR; TCRdb keeps in-frame clones, though not all of them. This sample carries about 140,000 clones, roughly 86% of them seen once, and the ten largest clones take roughly 0.5%. Sample: PBMCs. Source of these receptors: a woman in her forties in good health and CMV-seronegative. Both conserved end residues are part of each CDR3. D genes are given only for firm matches. For some rows the clone size is stated as once, few or many, or as a class when expanded; others skip it.

d_call	clone_size	v_call	j_call	cdr3_nt	cdr3_aa
TRBD2	few	TRBV27	TRBJ2-7	TGTGCCACCCGTACTACTAGCGGGATCAGTGGGCAGTACTTC	CATRTTSGISGQYF
TRBD2	NA	TRBV7-2	TRBJ2-1	TGTGCCAGCAGCTCCCGCCGGCTAGCGGGTAGCAATGAGCAGTTCTTC	CASSSRRLAGSNEQFF
TRBD1	NA	TRBV5-5	TRBJ2-7	TGTGCCAGCAGCTTGGTAGTAGATCGCGGACAGGGTGACTACGAGCAGTACTTC	CASSLVVDRGQGDYEQYF
NA	once	TRBV19	TRBJ2-1	TGTGCCAGTAGTAGGGGACTTTTGATCGAACGGAGCTCCTACAATGAGCAGTTCTTC	CASSRGLLIERSSYNEQFF
NA	NA	TRBV7-9	TRBJ2-2	TGTTCCAGCAGCCCGCTAGCTGCCGGGGAGCTGTTTTTT	CSSSPLAAGELFF
NA	NA	TRBV7-8	TRBJ1-4	TGTGCCAGCAGCTTAGATCCCCCACCGGTTAATGAAAAACTGTTTTTT	CASSLDPPPVNEKLFF
NA	once	TRBV6-1	TRBJ1-2	TGTGCCAGCAAAGCGACAGCCTTGGGCTACACCTTC	CASKATALGYTF
NA	few	TRBV10-1	TRBJ2-2	TGCGCCAGCGGGGGCTCCTACACCGGGGAGCTGTTTTTT	CASGGSYTGELFF
NA	NA	TRBV6-6	TRBJ2-5	TGTGCCAGCAGTTATCGTAGCGGTGGCCAAGAGACCCAGTACTTC	CASSYRSGGQETQYF
NA	NA	TRBV4-1	TRBJ2-7	TGCGCCAGCAGCCAAGTTAGGGCTAGCGAACACGCCGGGTCCTACGAGCAGTACTTC	CASSQVRASEHAGSYEQYF
TRBD1	NA	TRBV5-1	TRBJ2-1	TGCGCCAGCAGCTTGGGACAGGGGATTAATGAGCAGTTCTTC	CASSLGQGINEQFF
NA	NA	TRBV5-4	TRBJ2-1	TGTGCCAGCAGCTCCCTAGGTGCTACATCCGTCCGGCAGTTCTTC	CASSSLGATSVRQFF
NA	NA	TRBV28	TRBJ2-2	TGTGCCAGCAGCGTCACCGGGGAGCTGTTTTTT	CASSVTGELFF
NA	NA	TRBV6-6	TRBJ2-3	TGTGCCAGCAGTTCTCCTCGGGACTTCGGCGATACGCAGTATTTT	CASSSPRDFGDTQYF
NA	NA	TRBV15	TRBJ1-1	TGTGCCACCAGCAGCCAACAGGGAGCTGAAGCTTTCTTT	CATSSQQGAEAFF
NA	NA	TRBV7-8	TRBJ2-7	TGTGCCAGCAGCTTATACTACGAGCAGTACTTC	CASSLYYEQYF
NA	NA	TRBV7-8	TRBJ2-7	TGTGCCAGCAGCTCAGGAAATGACCGTTCCTACGAGCAGTACTTC	CASSSGNDRSYEQYF
TRBD2	NA	TRBV19	TRBJ2-2	TGTGCCACATCTAGCGGGAGGGAGGGCACCGGGGAGCTGTTTTTT	CATSSGREGTGELFF
NA	NA	TRBV11-3	TRBJ2-1	TGTGCCAGCAGCTTAGGTATAGCAGACTACAATGAGCAGTTCTTC	CASSLGIADYNEQFF
NA	NA	TRBV5-4	TRBJ2-3	TGTGCCAGCAGCTACAAGGGGCCTACAGATACGCAGTATTTT	CASSYKGPTDTQYF
NA	NA	TRBV15	TRBJ2-5	TGTGCCACCAGCAGAGATGTGGGGGCTCGGGAGACCCAGTACTTC	CATSRDVGARETQYF
NA	NA	TRBV6-1	TRBJ1-2	TGTGCCAGCAGTGAGGCAGGGGAGACGGTCTATGGCTACACCTTC	CASSEAGETVYGYTF
TRBD1	NA	TRBV13	TRBJ1-6	TGTGCCAGCAGTCCCGACAGGGGGGCGAATTCACCCCTCCACTTT	CASSPDRGANSPLHF
TRBD2	NA	TRBV7-2	TRBJ2-7	TGTGCCAGCAGCCCGGGACTAGCGGGAGGTGGGTACGAGCAGTACTTC	CASSPGLAGGGYEQYF
TRBD1	NA	TRBV5-4	TRBJ2-1	TGTGCCAGCAGCTTACCCGGGACAGGGTCATATGAGCAGTTCTTC	CASSLPGTGSYEQFF
NA	NA	TRBV6-1	TRBJ1-1	TGTGCCAGCAGTTCCGCGGACAGACTGGAAGCTTTCTTT	CASSSADRLEAFF
NA	NA	TRBV28	TRBJ2-5	TGTGCCAGCAGTTTATCTAGTACAGAGACCCAGTACTTC	CASSLSSTETQYF